Shown below are 6 T cell receptor beta chains from a single sample sequenced in a study of blood T cell repertoires in COVID-19. Profiled with immunoSEQ multiplex PCR; TCRdb holds only in-frame clones, not every one. The sample lists some 190,000 clones, approximately 80% occurring once. The sequenced sample was peripheral blood. These receptors originate from a woman of 80 years or more with COVID-19, enrolled during active disease.

This chain connects TRBV2 to TRBJ2-3; 7 bases match TRBD1. CDR3 length: 14 residues. Germline CDR1 SNHLY, CDR2 FYNNEI. V lost 6 bases to trimming and J lost 4 bases; unmatched junction nucleotides: 7. DNA for the CDR3: TGTGCCAGCAGCCTCTGGACAGGTTCAGATACGCAGTATTTT. This sequence encodes CASSLWTGSDTQYF. Based on the CDR3 plus reference TRBV2 and TRBJ2-3, the full variable domain is EPEVTQTPSHQVTQMGQEVILRCVPISNHLYFYWYRQILGQKVEFLVSFYNNEISEKSEIFDDQFSVERPDGSNFTLKIRSTKLEDSAMYFCASSLWTGSDTQYFGPGTRLTVL.

In this sample, this clone turned up once. The chain joins TRBV10-3 to TRBJ1-4; D may be TRBD1 (6 bases). Between the trimmed V and J ends, which lost 10 bases and 8 bases, there was a span of 17 bases. CDR3 length: 13 residues. The germline CDR1 and CDR2 sequences are ENHRY and SYGVKD. The CDR3 region is CATAGGAQEKLFF. CDR3 sequence (DNA): TGTGCCACCGCTGGGGGGGCGCAGGAAAAACTGTTTTTT.

CDR3 bases: TGTGCCAGCAGCCCCCAGTGGAACACTGAAGCTTTCTTT. Protein sequence: CASSPQWNTEAFF. The V and J genes are TRBV5-5 and TRBJ1-1, with D unresolved. CDR3 size: 13 residues. Germline-derived CDR1 and CDR2 are SGHKS and YYEKEE (reference sequence). Trimming shortened V by 4 bases and J by 1 base, and 8 bases separated the two germline ends.

J is TRBJ1-1 and V is TRBV2; D perhaps matches TRBD1 (5 bases). The ends were cut back, 5 bases at V and 9 bases at J, with 13 bases in the middle. CDR1 and CDR2 (germline): SNHLY, FYNNEI. The CDR3 consists of 12 residues. The CDR3 region has the DNA TGTGCCAGCAGTATAGGGGAGGTACAAGCTTTCTTT. Its translation: CASSIGEVQAFF.

This sequence joins TRBV19 and TRBJ1-5; weak D call: TRBD1 (6 bases). This CDR3 has 15 amino acids. V was trimmed by 4 bases and J by 4 bases, leaving 14 bases between them. Germline V lookup: CDR1 LNHDA, CDR2 SQIVND (reference sequence). CDR3 nucleotide sequence: TGTGCCAGTAGTACTGCGGGGGGCACTAATCAGCCCCAGCATTTT. It specifies CASSTAGGTNQPQHF.

This CDR3 reads CASSISPDRGYNGYTF. Here the CDR3 DNA reads TGTGCCAGTAGTATTTCCCCCGACCGCGGCTATAATGGCTACACCTTC. This chain connects TRBV19 to TRBJ1-2; no firm D call. CDR3 length: 16 amino acids. Germline CDR1 and CDR2: LNHDA and SQIVND (reference sequence). Trimming left V 3 bases short and J 6 bases short, with 20 bases between.